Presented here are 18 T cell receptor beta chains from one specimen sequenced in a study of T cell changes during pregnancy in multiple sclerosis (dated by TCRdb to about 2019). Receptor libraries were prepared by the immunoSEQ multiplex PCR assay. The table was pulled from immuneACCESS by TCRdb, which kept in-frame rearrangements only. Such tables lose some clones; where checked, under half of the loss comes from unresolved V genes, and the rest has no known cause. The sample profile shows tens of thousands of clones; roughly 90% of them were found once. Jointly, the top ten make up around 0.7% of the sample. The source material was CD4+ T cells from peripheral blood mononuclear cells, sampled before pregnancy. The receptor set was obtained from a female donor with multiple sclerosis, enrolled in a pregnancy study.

CDR3 sequence: CASSLSDHTDTQYF. The CDR3 nucleotides are TGTGCCAGCAGCTTAAGCGATCACACAGATACGCAGTATTTT. This chain uses TRBV11-2 with TRBJ2-3; the D is unclear. Germline V gene sequence: CDR1 SGHAT, CDR2 FQNNGV. The CDR3 runs to 14 residues. V lost 2 bases and J lost 2, with 8 bases in between. Full variable domain (rest looked up from reference TRBV11-2 and TRBJ2-3): EAGVAQSPRYKIIEKRQSVAFWCNPISGHATLYWYQQILGQGPKLLIQFQNNGVVDDSQLPKDRFSAERLKGVDSTLKIQPAKLEDSAVYLCASSLSDHTDTQYFGPGTRLTVL.

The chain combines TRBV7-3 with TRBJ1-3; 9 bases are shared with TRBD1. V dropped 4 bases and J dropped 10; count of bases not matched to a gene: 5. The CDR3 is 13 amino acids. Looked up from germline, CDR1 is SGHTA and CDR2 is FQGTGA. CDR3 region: CASSWGQGVTIYF. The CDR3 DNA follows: TGTGCCAGCAGCTGGGGACAGGGTGTGACCATATATTTT.

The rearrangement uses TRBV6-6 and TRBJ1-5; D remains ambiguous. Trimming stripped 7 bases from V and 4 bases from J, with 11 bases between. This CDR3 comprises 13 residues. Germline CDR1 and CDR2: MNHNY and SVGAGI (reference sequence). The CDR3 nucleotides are TGTGCCAGCACCCGTAATCCTAATCAGCCCCAGCATTTT. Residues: CASTRNPNQPQHF.

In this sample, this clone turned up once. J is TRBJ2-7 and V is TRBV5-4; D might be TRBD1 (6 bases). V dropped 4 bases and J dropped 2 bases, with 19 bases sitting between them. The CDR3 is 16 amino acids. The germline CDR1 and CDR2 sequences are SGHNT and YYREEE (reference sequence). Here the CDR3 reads CASSRNLVDRAYEQYF. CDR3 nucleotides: TGTGCCAGCAGCCGGAATCTTGTGGACAGAGCCTACGAGCAGTACTTC.

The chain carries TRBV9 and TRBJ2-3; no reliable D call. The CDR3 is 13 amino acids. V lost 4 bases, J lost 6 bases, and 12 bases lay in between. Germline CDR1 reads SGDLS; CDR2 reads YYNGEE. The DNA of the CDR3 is TGTGCCAGCAGCCCGCACTTTGGTGATACGCAGTATTTT. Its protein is CASSPHFGDTQYF.

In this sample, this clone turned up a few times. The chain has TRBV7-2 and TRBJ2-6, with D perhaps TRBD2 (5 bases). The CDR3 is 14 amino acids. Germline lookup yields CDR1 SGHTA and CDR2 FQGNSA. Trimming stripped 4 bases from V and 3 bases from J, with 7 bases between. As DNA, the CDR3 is TGTGCCAGCAGCTCACGGGGTGGGGCCAACGTCCTGACTTTC. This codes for CASSSRGGANVLTF.

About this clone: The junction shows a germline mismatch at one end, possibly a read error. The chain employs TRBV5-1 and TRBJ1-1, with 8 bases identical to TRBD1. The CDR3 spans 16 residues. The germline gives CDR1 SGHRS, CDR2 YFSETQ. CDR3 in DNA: TGCGCCAGCAGCTTGATGGCTAGCAGGGGGCGGACTGAACCTTTCTTT. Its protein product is CASSLMASRGRTEPFF.

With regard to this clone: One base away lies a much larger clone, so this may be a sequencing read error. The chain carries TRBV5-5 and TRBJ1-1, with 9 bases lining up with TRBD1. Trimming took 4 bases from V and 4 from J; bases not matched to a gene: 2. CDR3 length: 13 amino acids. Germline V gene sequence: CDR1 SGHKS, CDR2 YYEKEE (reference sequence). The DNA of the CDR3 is TGTGCCAGCAGCCCGGACAGGGGCACTGAAGCTTTCTTT. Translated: CASSPDRGTEAFF.

This CDR3 is CASSQMRDTEAFF. CDR3 DNA: TGTGCCAGCTCTCAAATGCGGGACACTGAAGCTTTCTTT. The V gene is TRBV18, the J gene TRBJ1-1; no clear D gene. The CDR3 contains 13 residues. CDR1 is KGHSH and CDR2 is LQKENI in the germline V gene. The V and J ends lost 6 bases and 3 bases respectively, with 11 bases between them. Based on the CDR3 plus reference TRBV18 and TRBJ1-1, the full variable domain is NAGVMQNPRHLVRRRGQEARLRCSPMKGHSHVYWYRQLPEEGLKFMVYLQKENIIDESGMPKERFSAEFPKEGPSILRIQQVVRGDSAAYFCASSQMRDTEAFFGQGTRLTVV.

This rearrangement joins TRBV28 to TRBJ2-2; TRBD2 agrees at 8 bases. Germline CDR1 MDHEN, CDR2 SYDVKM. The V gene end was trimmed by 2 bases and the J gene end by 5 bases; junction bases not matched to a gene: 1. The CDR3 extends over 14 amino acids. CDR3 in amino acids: CASSLTSGTGELFF. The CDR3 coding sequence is TGTGCCAGCAGTTTAACTAGCGGTACCGGGGAGCTGTTTTTT. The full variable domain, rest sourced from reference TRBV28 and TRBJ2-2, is DVKVTQSSRYLVKRTGEKVFLECVQDMDHENMFWYRQDPGLGLRLIYFSYDVKMKEKGDIPEGYSVSREKKERFSLILESASTNQTSMYLCASSLTSGTGELFFGEGSRLTVL.

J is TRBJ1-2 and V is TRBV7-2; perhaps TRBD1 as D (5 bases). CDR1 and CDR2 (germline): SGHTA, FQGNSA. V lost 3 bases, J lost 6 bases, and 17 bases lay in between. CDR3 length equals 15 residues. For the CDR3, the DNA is TGTGCCAGCAGCTTCCAAATGCGGGGGGGAAATGGCTACACCTTC. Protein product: CASSFQMRGGNGYTF. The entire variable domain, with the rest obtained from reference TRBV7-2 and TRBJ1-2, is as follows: GAGVSQSPSNKVTEKGKDVELRCDPISGHTALYWYRQSLGQGLEFLIYFQGNSAPDKSGLPSDRFSAERTGGSVSTLTIQRTQQEDSAVYLCASSFQMRGGNGYTFGSGTRLTVV.

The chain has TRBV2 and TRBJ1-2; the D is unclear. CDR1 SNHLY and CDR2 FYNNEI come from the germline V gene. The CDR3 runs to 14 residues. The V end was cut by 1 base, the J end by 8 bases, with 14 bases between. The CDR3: CASSEDRVFSGYTF. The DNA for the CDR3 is TGTGCCAGCAGTGAAGATCGGGTGTTTAGCGGCTACACCTTC.

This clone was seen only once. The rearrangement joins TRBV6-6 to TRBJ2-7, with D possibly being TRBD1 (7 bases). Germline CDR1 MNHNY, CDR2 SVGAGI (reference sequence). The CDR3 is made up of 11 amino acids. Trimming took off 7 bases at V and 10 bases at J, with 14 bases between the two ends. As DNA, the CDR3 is TGTGCCAGCACGGCAGGGGGGTTTCAGTACTTC. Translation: CASTAGGFQYF.

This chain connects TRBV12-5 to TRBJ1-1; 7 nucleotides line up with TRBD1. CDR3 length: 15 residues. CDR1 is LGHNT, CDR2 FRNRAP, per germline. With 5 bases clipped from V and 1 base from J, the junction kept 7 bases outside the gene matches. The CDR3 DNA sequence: TGTGCTAGTGGTCCACAGGGGTTTGGGAACACTGAAGCTTTCTTT. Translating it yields CASGPQGFGNTEAFF.

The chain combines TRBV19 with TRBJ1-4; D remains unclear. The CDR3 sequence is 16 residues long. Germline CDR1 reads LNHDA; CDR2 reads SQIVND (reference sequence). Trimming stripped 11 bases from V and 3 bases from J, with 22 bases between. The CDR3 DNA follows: TGTGCCTCCAAGGGAGGTCGAAGGCCTTCTAATGAAAAACTGTTTTTT. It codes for CASKGGRRPSNEKLFF.

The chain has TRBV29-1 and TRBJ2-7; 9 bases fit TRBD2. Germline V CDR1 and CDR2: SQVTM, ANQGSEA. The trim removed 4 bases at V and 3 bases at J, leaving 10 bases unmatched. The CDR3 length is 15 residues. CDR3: CSVAVLAGIHYEQYF. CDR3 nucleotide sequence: TGCAGCGTTGCTGTTCTAGCGGGAATCCACTACGAGCAGTACTTC.

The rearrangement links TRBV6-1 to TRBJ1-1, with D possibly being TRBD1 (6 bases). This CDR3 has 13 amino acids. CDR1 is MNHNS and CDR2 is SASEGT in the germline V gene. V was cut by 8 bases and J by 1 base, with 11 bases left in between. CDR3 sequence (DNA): TGTGCCAGCGGGGGACAACCGAACACTGAAGCTTTCTTT. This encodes CASGGQPNTEAFF.

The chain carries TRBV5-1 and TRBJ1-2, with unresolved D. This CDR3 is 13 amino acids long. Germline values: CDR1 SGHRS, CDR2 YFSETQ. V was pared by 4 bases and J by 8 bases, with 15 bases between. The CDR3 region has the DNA TGCGCCAGCAGCCCGGAGGACCGGGGAGGCTACACCTTC. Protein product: CASSPEDRGGYTF.